One and the same sample provided the 8 T cell receptor beta chains below, sequenced in a study of preoperative IRX-2 immunotherapy in early breast cancer. The treatment is: preoperative locoregional IRX-2 cytokine immunotherapy. Measured with immunoSEQ multiplex PCR; TCRdb has only the in-frame clones, and not every one. The sample gives more than 30,000 clones, under 90% of which show up once; around 1.6% is in the top ten. Sequences were derived from tumor tissue, sampled after IRX-2 immunotherapy. The receptors come from a human donor with breast cancer.

The rearrangement links TRBV6-8 to TRBJ2-3; the D call may be TRBD1 or TRBD2 (5 bases each). Germline V gene lookup returns CDR1 MNHGY and CDR2 SAAAGT. The CDR3 is made up of 15 amino acids. V was clipped by 7 bases and J by 5 bases, with 19 bases between them. The CDR3 reads CASTERGKVGDTQYF. The CDR3 nucleotides are TGTGCCAGCACCGAACGGGGCAAGGTAGGAGATACGCAGTATTTT.

The chain combines TRBV6-8 with TRBJ1-1, with 11 bases aligning to TRBD1. The length of the CDR3 is 15 residues. CDR1 MNHGY and CDR2 SAAAGT come from the germline V gene. The V gene end was trimmed by 6 bases and the J gene end by 7 bases; junction bases not matched to a gene: 10. In DNA form, the CDR3 reads TGTGCCAGCAGACGCCGGACAGGGGGCGAGGGTGAAGCTTTCTTT. Its protein product is CASRRRTGGEGEAFF.

CDR3 sequence reads: CASSSGTGGTDTQYF. The CDR3 DNA reads TGTGCCAGCAGCTCTGGGACAGGGGGCACAGATACGCAGTATTTT. The chain combines TRBV11-3 with TRBJ2-3; 10 bases line up with TRBD1. V shed 4 bases and J 1 base; nucleotides not matched to a gene: 2. Germline CDR1 reads SGHNT; CDR2 reads YENEEA. CDR3 length: 15 amino acids.

This chain connects TRBV6-8 to TRBJ2-7, with 12 nucleotides matching TRBD2. This CDR3 comprises 15 residues. Germline-derived CDR1 and CDR2 are MNHGY and SAAAGT. The trim removed 0 bases at V and 6 bases at J, leaving 3 bases unmatched. CDR3 amino acids: CASSYSTSGRSEQYF. The CDR3 region has the DNA TGTGCCAGCAGTTACTCCACTAGCGGGAGGTCCGAGCAGTACTTC.

The chain is built from TRBV27 and TRBJ2-1; D remains unclear. The CDR3 contains 17 residues. CDR1 is MNHEY and CDR2 is SMNVEV in the germline V gene (reference sequence). Trimming pared 5 bases from V and 0 bases from J, leaving 17 bases between. The CDR3 DNA sequence: TGTGCCAGCAGTCCGTCGGCGGAGAGGAGCTCCTACAATGAGCAGTTCTTC. Protein product: CASSPSAERSSYNEQFF.

In this sample, this clone turned up a few times. J is TRBJ2-1 and V is TRBV4-1; D not resolved. Looked up from germline, CDR1 is MGHRA and CDR2 is YSYEKL. There are 13 residues in the CDR3. Trimming removed 0 bases from V and 9 bases from J, with 9 bases in between. The CDR3 DNA reads TGCGCCAGCAGCCAAGATTCTCAGCCTGAGCAGTTCTTC. It specifies CASSQDSQPEQFF.

The chain uses TRBV6-8 and TRBJ1-2; 9 bases fit TRBD1. This CDR3 comprises 16 residues. Per the germline V gene, CDR1 is MNHGY and CDR2 is SAAAGT. The V gene end was trimmed by 0 bases and the J gene end by 2 bases; junction bases not matched to a gene: 4. CDR3 amino acids: CASSYSTGQGNYGYTF. The DNA for the CDR3 is TGTGCCAGCAGTTACTCGACAGGACAGGGGAACTATGGCTACACCTTC.

This clone was picked up one time. The rearrangement joins TRBV6-8 to TRBJ2-4; 7 positions match TRBD1. With 10 bases clipped from V and 6 bases from J, the junction kept 9 bases outside the gene matches. The CDR3 is made up of 13 amino acids. CDR1 and CDR2 from the germline V gene are MNHGY and SAAAGT. The CDR3 spells CATQPGQVNIQYF. The CDR3 coding sequence is TGTGCCACCCAGCCCGGACAGGTAAACATTCAGTACTTC.